Each of the 13 T cell receptor beta chains below was sequenced from the same sample in a study of blood T cell repertoires in COVID-19. The method was immunoSEQ multiplex PCR; TCRdb's version includes in-frame clones alone and lacks a portion of them. The profile covers hundreds of thousands of clones, with 80% to 90% appearing a single time and around 0.98% taken by the ten largest. Sequenced input: peripheral blood. These receptors were taken from a man between 40 and 49 years old with acute or convalescent COVID-19.

This clone was seen just once. The chain recombines TRBV7-2 with TRBJ1-2; D is unresolved. V was trimmed by 5 bases and J by 8 bases, leaving 12 bases between them. Germline V gives CDR1 SGHTA, CDR2 FQGNSA. There are 12 residues in the CDR3. The CDR3 DNA follows: TGTGCCAGCAGCCCAAACCTAGGCGGCTACACCTTC. This gives the protein CASSPNLGGYTF.

V is TRBV6-5 and J is TRBJ1-2, with D maybe TRBD1 (6 bases). The germline V gene encodes CDR1 MNHEY and CDR2 SVGAGI. V was pared by 0 bases and J by 2 bases, with 10 bases between. There are 15 residues in the CDR3. CDR3 amino acids: CASSYSNQGNYGYTF. Written as DNA, the CDR3 is TGTGCCAGCAGTTACTCGAATCAGGGGAACTATGGCTACACCTTC.

This chain connects TRBV20-1 to TRBJ1-5; TRBD1 might be the D (6 bases). CDR1 DFQATT and CDR2 SNEGSKA come from the germline V gene (reference sequence). The CDR3 is 14 amino acids. Trimming pared 3 bases from V and 6 bases from J, leaving 15 bases between. The CDR3 reads CSASPQGLAQPQHF. The DNA of the CDR3 is TGCAGTGCTAGTCCGCAGGGGTTGGCTCAGCCCCAGCATTTT.

This clone was counted a few times. CDR3 region: CATSDLRGEAFF. The CDR3 DNA is TGTGCCACCAGTGATTTAAGGGGTGAGGCTTTCTTT. The J gene is TRBJ1-1, the V gene TRBV24-1, with D possibly matching TRBD1 (5 bases). CDR1 is KGHDR, CDR2 SFDVKD, per germline. V lost 1 base and J 11 bases, leaving 10 bases between the germline ends. The CDR3 covers 12 residues.

This clone was observed a handful of times. The chain employs TRBV5-6 and TRBJ1-5, with TRBD1 as a possible D gene (5 bases). V lost 1 base to trimming and J lost 6 bases, with 14 bases between them. This CDR3 comprises 15 residues. CDR1 SGHDT and CDR2 YYEEEE come from the germline V gene. The CDR3 coding sequence is TGTGCCAGCAGCTTGTGGCCTGCGGGGGTTCAGCCCCAGCATTTT. Encoded protein: CASSLWPAGVQPQHF.

V gene TRBV24-1 combines with J gene TRBJ1-2; D remains unclear. Germline V gene sequence: CDR1 KGHDR, CDR2 SFDVKD. V was cut by 5 bases and J by 5 bases, with 11 bases left in between. The CDR3 extends over 13 amino acids. The CDR3 sequence is CATSVGRGYGYTF. DNA for the CDR3: TGTGCCACCAGTGTCGGGCGGGGTTATGGCTACACCTTC.

The rearrangement links TRBV7-2 to TRBJ2-7; 8 bases line up with TRBD2. The germline CDR1 and CDR2 sequences are SGHTA and FQGNSA. Unmatched junction bases numbered 6, after V lost 2 bases and J lost 0 bases. The CDR3 extends over 16 amino acids. The CDR3 DNA follows: TGTGCCAGCAGCTTACGAACAAGCGGGGGCTCCTACGAGCAGTACTTC. It codes for CASSLRTSGGSYEQYF. The full variable domain, rest sourced from reference TRBV7-2 and TRBJ2-7, is GAGVSQSPSNKVTEKGKDVELRCDPISGHTALYWYRQSLGQGLEFLIYFQGNSAPDKSGLPSDRFSAERTGGSVSTLTIQRTQQEDSAVYLCASSLRTSGGSYEQYFGPGTRLTVT.

J is TRBJ2-3 and V is TRBV10-2, with TRBD2 identical over 10 bases. Losses at the gene ends were 6 bases for V and 5 bases for J; bases not matched to a gene: 11. Germline loops: CDR1 WSHSY, CDR2 SAAADI. The CDR3 runs to 16 residues. In DNA, the CDR3 is TGCGCCAGCAGGCCAGGGGGAGCGGGGGGGCGAGATACGCAGTATTTT. Encoded protein: CASRPGGAGGRDTQYF.

This CDR3 is CASSTGTGTFLGANVLTF. The CDR3 bases are TGTGCCAGTAGTACCGGGACAGGGACATTTCTTGGGGCCAACGTCCTGACTTTC. The genes are TRBV19 and TRBJ2-6; 9 nucleotides match TRBD1. This CDR3 has 18 residues. Germline assignment: CDR1 LNHDA and CDR2 SQIVND (reference sequence). J gave up 3 bases and V 4 bases, and 10 bases lay outside the gene matches.

The chain joins TRBV19 to TRBJ2-3; 8 nucleotides line up with TRBD2. Looked up from germline, CDR1 is LNHDA and CDR2 is SQIVND (reference sequence). CDR3 length equals 15 residues. V trimming: 3 bases; J trimming: 4 bases; junction bases outside the gene matches: 6. CDR3 region: CASSMGSGAADTQYF. For the CDR3, the DNA is TGTGCCAGTAGTATGGGTAGCGGGGCTGCAGATACGCAGTATTTT. The full variable domain, with the rest looked up from reference TRBV19 and TRBJ2-3, is DGGITQSPKYLFRKEGQNVTLSCEQNLNHDAMYWYRQDPGQGLRLIYYSQIVNDFQKGDIAEGYSVSREKKESFPLTVTSAQKNPTAFYLCASSMGSGAADTQYFGPGTRLTVL.

The chain employs TRBV6-1 and TRBJ1-5; D is undetermined. From germline, CDR1 is MNHNS and CDR2 SASEGT. V was clipped by 5 bases and J by 5 bases, with 10 bases between them. This CDR3 spans 13 amino acids. The CDR3 spells CASSSDKYQPQHF. The CDR3 DNA reads as TGTGCCAGCAGTTCCGACAAATATCAGCCCCAGCATTTT.

V usage is TRBV6-2 or TRBV6-3 and J usage is TRBJ1-2, with TRBD1 matching over 8 bases. The V gene end was trimmed by 5 bases and the J gene end by 5 bases; junction bases not matched to a gene: 10. The CDR3 runs 15 residues. Per the germline V gene, CDR1 is MNHEY and CDR2 is SVGEGT. DNA of the CDR3: TGTGCCAGCAGTGATCCGGGACAGGACTCATATGGCTACACCTTC. As protein: CASSDPGQDSYGYTF.

The V gene is TRBV10-1, the J gene TRBJ2-1, with 7 positions matching TRBD2. The trim removed 8 bases at V and 3 bases at J, leaving 7 bases unmatched. From germline, CDR1 is WNHNN and CDR2 SYGVQD (reference sequence). CDR3 size: 14 residues. For the CDR3, the DNA is TGCGCCAGCTCCCGGGGAGGGAGCTACAATGAGCAGTTCTTC. Translation gives CASSRGGSYNEQFF.